This entry lists 9 T cell receptor beta chains sequenced from one sample in a study of T cell responses to AZD1222 COVID-19 vaccine. The protocol was immunoSEQ multiplex PCR, while the TCRdb copy is restricted to in-frame clones and leaves out a portion. The table shows about 130,000 clones, with just over 85% occurring only once. The sequenced sample was peripheral blood, obtained on day 0 of AZD1222 vaccination. The receptors were sampled from an adult in good health.

The chain employs TRBV15 and TRBJ2-2; D is perhaps TRBD1 (6 bases). The V end lost 1 base, the J end lost 2 bases, and 14 bases lay between the germline ends. The CDR3 runs 17 residues. CDR1 is LNHNV, CDR2 YYDKDF, per germline (reference sequence). The CDR3 loop is CATSRAEDSYNTGELFF. As DNA, the CDR3 is TGTGCCACCAGCAGAGCAGAGGACAGCTATAACACCGGGGAGCTGTTTTTT.

The rearrangement joins TRBV27 to TRBJ1-4; possible D gene TRBD1, 5 bases. V was clipped by 8 bases and J by 5 bases, with 18 bases between them. From germline, CDR1 is MNHEY and CDR2 SMNVEV (reference sequence). CDR3 size: 15 residues. This chain's CDR3 is CASGSLGTANEKLFF. The CDR3 DNA reads TGTGCCAGCGGATCCCTCGGGACGGCCAATGAAAAACTGTTTTTT.

The rearrangement uses TRBV5-6 and TRBJ1-2; D uncertain. Germline loops: CDR1 SGHDT, CDR2 YYEEEE. V lost 3 bases, J lost 10 bases, and 22 bases lay in between. The CDR3 sequence is 15 residues long. The CDR3 DNA sequence: TGTGCCAGCAGCTCCCTCCGTGCAGAATTATTTGACTACACCTTC. It specifies CASSSLRAELFDYTF.

The chain carries TRBV30 and TRBJ1-1; D unclear. Between the trimmed V and J ends, which lost 1 base and 4 bases, there was a span of 10 bases. Germline values: CDR1 GTSNPN, CDR2 SVGIG (reference sequence). The length of the CDR3 is 13 residues. The CDR3 protein is CAWSDNWGTEAFF. The CDR3 DNA sequence: TGTGCCTGGAGTGACAACTGGGGCACTGAAGCTTTCTTT. Variable domain in full (rest from reference TRBV30 and TRBJ1-1): SQTIHQWPATLVQPVGSPLSLECTVEGTSNPNLYWYRQAAGRGLQLLFYSVGIGQISSEVPQNLSASRPQDRQFILSSKKLLLSDSGFYLCAWSDNWGTEAFFGQGTRLTVV.

The V and J genes are TRBV18 and TRBJ2-7, with unresolved D. The CDR3 covers 14 residues. Per the germline V gene, CDR1 is KGHSH and CDR2 is LQKENI. V was trimmed by 0 bases and J by 2 bases, leaving 8 bases between them. CDR3 residues: CASSPPRQPYEQYF. In DNA, the CDR3 is TGTGCCAGCTCACCACCACGACAACCCTACGAGCAGTACTTC.

The rearrangement uses TRBV25-1 and TRBJ2-1, with 7 nucleotides matching TRBD1. The CDR3 has 15 amino acids. Trimming took 1 base from V and 6 from J; bases not matched to a gene: 6. Germline V CDR1 and CDR2: MGHDK, SYGVNS. Here the CDR3 reads CASSELEGGINEQFF. In DNA form, the CDR3 reads TGTGCCAGCAGTGAATTGGAAGGGGGCATCAATGAGCAGTTCTTC.

This clone was counted only a few times. This chain connects TRBV5-1 to TRBJ2-7, with a tentative D call TRBD1 (6 bases). CDR1 is SGHRS and CDR2 is YFSETQ in the germline V gene. V was cut by 5 bases and J by 4 bases, with 13 bases left in between. The CDR3 loop spans 13 amino acids. CDR3 nucleotides: TGCGCCAGCAGTCTTCAGGGGAATTACGAGCAGTACTTC. The encoded protein is CASSLQGNYEQYF.

The chain combines TRBV18 with TRBJ2-6; no reliable D call. Germline assignment: CDR1 KGHSH and CDR2 LQKENI. The germline V and J ends were trimmed by 0 bases and 0 bases, with 12 bases remaining between them. This CDR3 has 18 residues. The CDR3 loop reads CASSPPKTPLSGANVLTF. CDR3 nucleotides: TGTGCCAGCTCACCACCCAAAACCCCTCTCTCTGGGGCCAACGTCCTGACTTTC.

The chain's CDR3 is CASSFGRNEKLFF. DNA of the CDR3: TGTGCCAGCAGCTTTGGCAGGAATGAAAAACTGTTTTTT. V and J are TRBV7-9 and TRBJ1-4; D remains ambiguous. CDR1 and CDR2 from the germline V gene are SEHNR and FQNEAQ (reference sequence). This CDR3 is 13 amino acids long. V lost 3 bases to trimming and J lost 5 bases, with 7 bases between them.